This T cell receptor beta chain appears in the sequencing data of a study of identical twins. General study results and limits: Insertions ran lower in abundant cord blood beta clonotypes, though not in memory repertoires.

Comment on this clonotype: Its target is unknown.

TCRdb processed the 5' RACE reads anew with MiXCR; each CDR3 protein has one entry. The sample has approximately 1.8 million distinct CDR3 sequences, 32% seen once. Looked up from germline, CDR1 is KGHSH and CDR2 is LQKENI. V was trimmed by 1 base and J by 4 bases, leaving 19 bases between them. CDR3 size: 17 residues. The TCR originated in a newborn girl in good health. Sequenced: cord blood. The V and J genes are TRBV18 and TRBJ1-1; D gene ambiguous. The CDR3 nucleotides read TGTGCCAGCTCACCACGATTGGGTGGGGAATCGGGCACTGAAGCTTTCTTT. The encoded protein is CASSPRLGGESGTEAFF. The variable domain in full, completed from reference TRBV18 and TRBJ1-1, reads NAGVMQNPRHLVRRRGQEARLRCSPMKGHSHVYWYRQLPEEGLKFMVYLQKENIIDESGMPKERFSAEFPKEGPSILRIQQVVRGDSAAYFCASSPRLGGESGTEAFFGQGTRLTVV.